A selection of T cell receptor beta chains follows, all from one sample in a study of response to subunit inactivated influenza vaccine. TCRdb re-analysed the RT-PCR reads in MiXCR, keeping a single row per CDR3 protein. The profile shows over 450,000 distinct CDR3 sequences, 10% to 15% of them singletons. The source material was PBMCs from blood, sampled 40 to 50 days after vaccination. These receptors were obtained from a man in his fifties or sixties who received an inactivated influenza vaccine. Both conserved end residues are part of each CDR3. Each record gives: D gene, J gene, CDR3 length, clone size, V gene, CDR3 DNA, CDR3 protein. A D gene is named only where the DNA matches it firmly. A row's size may be missing; if present it is once, few, many or a size class.

TRBD1	TRBJ2-3	17	many	TRBV4-3	TGCGCCAGCAGCCAAGATCCGACAGGGGCCGGGAGAAATACGCAGTATTTT	CASSQDPTGAGRNTQYF
-	TRBJ2-7	14	-	TRBV5-1	TGCGCCAGCAGCTCCCTTTTAGGGGGGTACGAGCAGTACTTC	CASSSLLGGYEQYF
TRBD1	TRBJ1-2	19	many	TRBV4-3	TGCGCCAGCAGCCAAGATCTCCCCGGACAGGGCGTCCTGAGCTATGGCTACACCTTC	CASSQDLPGQGVLSYGYTF
TRBD1	TRBJ1-4	16	few	TRBV9	TGTGCCAGCAGCGCGGACAGGGACCCAACTAATGAAAAACTGTTTTTT	CASSADRDPTNEKLFF
-	TRBJ2-7	15	-	TRBV28	TGTGCCAGCAGCCTGGGACCACCTAAGGACTACGAGCAGTACTTC	CASSLGPPKDYEQYF
-	TRBJ1-3	16	-	TRBV12-3/TRBV12-4	TGTGCCAGCAGCTTGACGCCCCTTAGGGAAGGAAACACCATATATTTT	CASSLTPLREGNTIYF
-	TRBJ1-1	14	many	TRBV12-3/TRBV12-4	TGTGCCAGCAGTTCCAGGCTGAGGGGGGCTGAAGCTTTCTTT	CASSSRLRGAEAFF
-	TRBJ2-6	14	-	TRBV11-2	TGTGCCAGCAGCTACCACTCTGGGGCCAACGTCCTGACTTTC	CASSYHSGANVLTF
-	TRBJ2-2	16	-	TRBV4-2	TGTGCCAGCAGCCCAAGTCGGACAGAGAACACCGGGGAGCTGTTTTTT	CASSPSRTENTGELFF
TRBD1	TRBJ2-5	14	-	TRBV12-3/TRBV12-4	TGTGCCAGCAGCCGACAGGGAGAGGTGGAGACCCAGTACTTC	CASSRQGEVETQYF
TRBD1	TRBJ2-2	15	few	TRBV28	TGTGCCAGCAGCCGGGACAGGGACAGCACCGGGGAGCTGTTTTTT	CASSRDRDSTGELFF
-	TRBJ2-7	14	many	TRBV30	TGTGCCTGGATTCCAACCAGGGGCGCCTACGAGCAGTACTTC	CAWIPTRGAYEQYF
TRBD2	TRBJ2-3	16	-	TRBV5-1	TGCGCCAGCAGCTTGGCGGTAGCGGGGGGGCCAAATACGCAGTATTTT	CASSLAVAGGPNTQYF
-	TRBJ2-5	13	few	TRBV5-1	TGCGCCAGCAGCCCAGGGAATCGAGAGACCCAGTACTTC	CASSPGNRETQYF
-	TRBJ2-7	15	few	TRBV3-1	TGTGCCAGCAGCGACATACCGGGGCTTGCCTACGAGCAGTACTTC	CASSDIPGLAYEQYF
-	TRBJ2-3	14	-	TRBV20-1	TGCAGTGCTAGAGATCATTGGGACACAGATACGCAGTATTTT	CSARDHWDTDTQYF
-	TRBJ2-5	13	-	TRBV2	TGTGCCAGGGAACAGCGGGACCAAGAGACCCAGTACTTC	CAREQRDQETQYF
-	TRBJ2-2	15	-	TRBV5-5	TGTGCCAGCGGATCAAGCGGGCCGAACACCGGGGAGCTGTTTTTT	CASGSSGPNTGELFF
-	TRBJ2-1	16	many	TRBV5-1	TGCGCCAGCAGCCGTTCCTTGGCCAGCTCCTACAATGAGCAGTTCTTC	CASSRSLASSYNEQFF
-	TRBJ2-3	15	few	TRBV20-1	TGCAGTGCTAGAGACCCAGCGGCCGGGTCAAATACGCAGTATTTT	CSARDPAAGSNTQYF
TRBD2	TRBJ2-3	14	few	TRBV20-1	TGCAGTGCTGGACTAGCGGTGGCCGCAGATACGCAGTATTTT	CSAGLAVAADTQYF
-	TRBJ2-7	14	-	TRBV14	TGTGCCAGCAGCCTAAGTTTTCTTGGGTACGAGCAGTACTTC	CASSLSFLGYEQYF
-	TRBJ2-5	15	few	TRBV29-1	TGCAGCGTTGCGGAGGCTATCAGCCACCAAGAGACCCAGTACTTC	CSVAEAISHQETQYF
-	TRBJ1-1	11	many	TRBV12-3/TRBV12-4	TGTGCCAGCAACCTCTATGATGAAGCTTTCTTT	CASNLYDEAFF
-	TRBJ2-7	13	few	TRBV28	TGTGCCAGCAGTTTGCAGCAGGGATTCGAGCAGTACTTC	CASSLQQGFEQYF
TRBD1	TRBJ1-1	14	-	TRBV30	TGTGCCTGGAGTGTCGGACAGGGGGAGACTGAAGCTTTCTTT	CAWSVGQGETEAFF
-	TRBJ1-2	14	few	TRBV30	TGTGCCTGGAGAAACAGGGTGATGTGGTATGGCTACACCTTC	CAWRNRVMWYGYTF
TRBD2	TRBJ2-7	15	few	TRBV7-6	TGTGCCAGCAGCTCTTGGACTAGCGGGAGGAGCGAGCAGTACTTC	CASSSWTSGRSEQYF
TRBD1	TRBJ2-5	18	few	TRBV29-1	TGCAGCGTTCGACCCGGGACAGGCGCCAACCGGTTACAAGAGACCCAGTACTTC	CSVRPGTGANRLQETQYF
TRBD1	TRBJ2-5	15	-	TRBV7-2	TGTGCCAGCAGCTTAGTGGGACAGGGGGCAGAGACCCAGTACTTC	CASSLVGQGAETQYF
TRBD2	TRBJ2-7	14	-	TRBV20-1	TGCAGTGCTCCGACTAGCTTGGGCCTTTACGAGCAGTACTTC	CSAPTSLGLYEQYF
-	TRBJ1-1	13	-	TRBV12-3/TRBV12-4	TGTGCCAGCAAGGACGGATTGAACACTGAAGCTTTCTTT	CASKDGLNTEAFF
TRBD1	TRBJ1-1	15	few	TRBV12-3/TRBV12-4	TGTGCCAGCAGTGGGACAGGGAACATGAACACTGAAGCTTTCTTT	CASSGTGNMNTEAFF
-	TRBJ2-7	14	many	TRBV5-1	TGCGCCAGCAGCTTGGGACAGGTTGTTATCGAGCAGTACTTC	CASSLGQVVIEQYF
-	TRBJ1-1	13	-	TRBV24-1	TGTGCCACCAGTGATTCAACGAACACTGAAGCTTTCTTT	CATSDSTNTEAFF
TRBD1	TRBJ2-7	13	few	TRBV12-3/TRBV12-4	TGTGCCAGCAGTATGACAGGGGAGTACGAGCAGTACTTC	CASSMTGEYEQYF
TRBD2	TRBJ2-7	13	-	TRBV7-2	TGTGCCAGCAGCGCAGCACCGGGACTACCCCAGTACTTC	CASSAAPGLPQYF
TRBD1	TRBJ2-7	14	-	TRBV20-1	TGCAGTGCTGGACCGGGACAGGGGGCTCTCGAGCAGTACTTC	CSAGPGQGALEQYF
-	TRBJ1-2	12	few	TRBV20-1	TGCAGTGCCAGCTGGGGGTTCATGGGCTACACCTTC	CSASWGFMGYTF
-	TRBJ1-5	14	-	TRBV3-1	TGTGCCAGCAGCCAATACCTGAGCAATCAGCCCCAGCATTTT	CASSQYLSNQPQHF
TRBD1	TRBJ2-7	12	-	TRBV10-2	TGCGCCAGCACCGACAGGGTTAGCGAGCAGTACTTC	CASTDRVSEQYF
-	TRBJ2-2	14	few	TRBV24-1	TGTGCCACCCGATCGACAGCCGACACCGGGGAGCTGTTTTTT	CATRSTADTGELFF
-	TRBJ2-2	15	-	TRBV27	TGTGCCAGCAGTTTAAGTTACAGACCTACCGGGGAGCTGTTTTTT	CASSLSYRPTGELFF
-	TRBJ1-5	15	many	TRBV5-1	TGCGCCAGCAGCTTGCGAGGGGATAGCAATCAGCCCCAGCATTTT	CASSLRGDSNQPQHF
-	TRBJ2-5	15	many	TRBV10-3	TGTGCCATCAGTGAGTCGAAAGGCGGACAAGAGACCCAGTACTTC	CAISESKGGQETQYF
-	TRBJ1-2	15	few	TRBV4-1	TGCGCCAGCAGCCAAGCTGCTGGGTTTAGTTACGGCTACACCTTC	CASSQAAGFSYGYTF
TRBD1	TRBJ2-5	14	many	TRBV7-8	TGTGCCAGCAGCCAAGGGACAGGGGAAGAGACCCAGTACTTC	CASSQGTGEETQYF